Following are 2 T cell receptor beta chains from one sample sequenced in a study of T cell responses to AZD1222 COVID-19 vaccine. Produced via immunoSEQ multiplex PCR; TCRdb's table is partial and in-frame only. The sample lists some 130,000 clones; over 85% were seen once. This sample comprised peripheral blood, obtained 28 days after the second AZD1222 dose. All receptors derive from an adult who received the AZD1222 COVID-19 vaccine.

This chain joins TRBV6-2 or TRBV6-3 and TRBJ2-1; TRBD2 matches 13 bases. Germline V gives CDR1 MNHEY, CDR2 SVGEGT. This CDR3 has 18 amino acids. Trimming took 4 bases from V and 0 from J; bases not matched to a gene: 6. CDR3 loop: CASSLERLAGGSYNEQFF. The CDR3 region has the DNA TGTGCCAGCAGTTTGGAACGACTAGCGGGGGGCTCCTACAATGAGCAGTTCTTC.

This clone was seen a few times. The CDR3 coding sequence is TGTGCCAGCAGTTTAATTGGGTCCGGGGAGCTGTTTTTT. Protein sequence: CASSLIGSGELFF. This chain connects TRBV28 to TRBJ2-2; D is uncertain. Trimming took off 2 bases at V and 6 bases at J, with 7 bases between the two ends. The CDR3 extends over 13 amino acids. Per germline, CDR1 MDHEN and CDR2 SYDVKM.